One sample yielded the 21 T cell receptor beta chains listed below, sequenced in a study of blood T cell repertoires in COVID-19. Measured with immunoSEQ multiplex PCR; TCRdb has only the in-frame clones, and not every one. The data show 110,000 or so clones, around 90% seen once. Specimen: peripheral blood. The origin of the receptors is a woman aged 50 to 60 with acute or convalescent COVID-19.

The V and J genes are TRBV27 and TRBJ2-5; D may be TRBD2 (5 bases). Germline V gene data show CDR1 as MNHEY and CDR2 as SMNVEV (reference sequence). The CDR3 is 14 residues long. V lost 11 bases, J lost 2 bases, and 18 bases lay in between. The chain's CDR3 is CASWASSDQETQYF. CDR3 sequence (DNA): TGTGCCTCCTGGGCTAGCAGCGATCAAGAGACCCAGTACTTC.

The rearrangement joins TRBV24-1 to TRBJ1-1, with D unresolved. CDR1 is KGHDR and CDR2 is SFDVKD in the germline V gene. V was pared by 5 bases and J by 7 bases, with 10 bases between. The length of the CDR3 is 12 residues. The CDR3: CATSGEGVEAFF. CDR3 DNA sequence: TGTGCCACCAGTGGGGAGGGAGTTGAAGCTTTCTTT.

The chain uses TRBV5-6 and TRBJ2-5, with 7 bases matching TRBD1. The CDR3 consists of 15 residues. From germline, CDR1 is SGHDT and CDR2 YYEEEE. J lost 4 bases, V lost 0 bases, and 6 bases had no gene match. The CDR3 coding sequence is TGTGCCAGCAGCTTGGACCAGGGGGTGGGAGAGACCCAGTACTTC. Translation gives CASSLDQGVGETQYF.

V is TRBV18 and J is TRBJ1-5; D might be TRBD1 (6 bases). CDR1 KGHSH and CDR2 LQKENI come from the germline V gene. V was shortened by 3 bases and J by 3 bases, with 9 bases between the two germline ends. This CDR3 contains 14 residues. The CDR3 DNA reads TGTGCCAGCTCACCCGGACAGAACAATCAGCCCCAGCATTTT. Translating it yields CASSPGQNNQPQHF.

This clone has just a few counts. The rearrangement links TRBV18 to TRBJ2-7; D remains unclear. The germline CDR1 and CDR2 sequences are KGHSH and LQKENI. V gave up 6 bases and J gave up 2 bases, with 17 bases separating them. This CDR3 region has 15 residues. The CDR3 DNA follows: TGTGCCAGCTCTGCTCTGGTAACAACGACCTACGAGCAGTACTTC. It specifies CASSALVTTTYEQYF.

This clone appeared a single time. V usage is TRBV19 and J usage is TRBJ1-2; D is unresolved. V was shortened by 3 bases and J by 4 bases, with 15 bases between the two germline ends. CDR3 size: 15 residues. Germline CDR1 LNHDA, CDR2 SQIVND (reference sequence). CDR3 in DNA: TGTGCCAGTAGTATCGAAAGAGGGATCTCCTATGGCTACACCTTC. It is translated as CASSIERGISYGYTF.

This rearrangement joins TRBV7-2 to TRBJ1-1; TRBD1 aligns across 7 bases. There are 13 residues in the CDR3. The ends lost 5 bases at V and 7 bases at J; junction bases unmatched: 7. The germline V gene has CDR1 SGHTA and CDR2 FQGNSA. The CDR3 sequence: CASSLTGTDEAFF. The CDR3 nucleotides read TGTGCCAGCAGCCTTACCGGGACAGATGAAGCTTTCTTT.

The chain links TRBV19 to TRBJ2-3, with 10 bases lining up with TRBD1. Germline CDR1 is LNHDA and CDR2 is SQIVND (reference sequence). V was pared by 5 bases and J by 3 bases, with 5 bases of the junction left unmatched. The CDR3 spans 15 residues. CDR3 amino acids: CASSLRQGATDTQYF. In nucleotides, the CDR3 is TGTGCCAGTAGTCTGCGACAGGGGGCAACAGATACGCAGTATTTT.

V usage is TRBV7-9 and J usage is TRBJ2-2; TRBD1 matches 9 bases. Germline CDR1 reads SEHNR; CDR2 reads FQNEAQ (reference sequence). This CDR3 comprises 19 residues. V trimming: 5 bases; J trimming: 4 bases; junction bases outside the gene matches: 17. For the CDR3, the DNA is TGTGCCAGCAGCCCACGTCCCGGGACAGGGAATAGTCCCACCGGGGAGCTGTTTTTT. As protein: CASSPRPGTGNSPTGELFF.

This chain joins TRBV27 and TRBJ1-6; 9 bases align to TRBD1. Germline CDR1 is MNHEY and CDR2 is SMNVEV (reference sequence). The CDR3 length is 14 residues. Germline trimming cut 6 bases from V and 7 bases from J; bases unmatched to any gene: 4. The CDR3 DNA is TGTGCCAGCAGGACAGGGGGATGGAATTCACCCCTCCACTTT. Protein: CASRTGGWNSPLHF.

The rearrangement links TRBV10-3 to TRBJ2-3; D possibly corresponds to TRBD2 (5 bases). In germline, CDR1 is ENHRY, CDR2 SYGVKD. This CDR3 is 12 amino acids long. Trimming took off 4 bases at V and 5 bases at J, with 7 bases between the two ends. In DNA, the CDR3 is TGTGCCATCAGTGGCGGAGGAGATACGCAGTATTTT. Encoded protein: CAISGGGDTQYF.

V is TRBV11-3 and J is TRBJ2-1; no definite D call. This CDR3 contains 13 residues. The germline V and J ends were trimmed by 0 bases and 6 bases, with 6 bases remaining between them. Germline V gene sequence: CDR1 SGHNT, CDR2 YENEEA. The CDR3, as DNA: TGTGCCAGCAGCTTAGAGGCCGTCAATGAGCAGTTCTTC. This sequence encodes CASSLEAVNEQFF.

V gene TRBV19 combines with J gene TRBJ1-2; 7 bases map to TRBD1. Trimming cost V 7 bases and J 3 bases; bases outside gene matches: 5. Germline V gives CDR1 LNHDA, CDR2 SQIVND (reference sequence). This CDR3 is 13 amino acids long. The CDR3 region is CASTGTAHYGYTF. The CDR3 DNA follows: TGTGCCAGTACTGGGACAGCCCACTATGGCTACACCTTC.

The chain has TRBV28 and TRBJ1-5; 8 positions match TRBD1. The CDR3 extends over 14 amino acids. Germline lookup yields CDR1 MDHEN and CDR2 SYDVKM. Losses at the gene ends were 4 bases for V and 6 bases for J; bases not matched to a gene: 5. The CDR3 sequence: CASSWGGQGQPQHF. The DNA for the CDR3 is TGTGCCAGCAGTTGGGGAGGACAGGGTCAGCCCCAGCATTTT.

The chain employs TRBV28 and TRBJ2-1; D is unresolved. This CDR3 contains 11 residues. The germline V gene encodes CDR1 MDHEN and CDR2 SYDVKM. V was pared by 6 bases and J by 9 bases, with 9 bases between. CDR3 amino acids: CASRKLGEQFF. The CDR3 DNA sequence: TGTGCCAGCAGAAAGCTCGGTGAGCAGTTCTTC. The variable domain in full, completed from reference TRBV28 and TRBJ2-1, reads DVKVTQSSRYLVKRTGEKVFLECVQDMDHENMFWYRQDPGLGLRLIYFSYDVKMKEKGDIPEGYSVSREKKERFSLILESASTNQTSMYLCASRKLGEQFFGPGTRLTVL.

This clone was counted once. The CDR3 bases are TGCGCCAGCAGCCAAGATGTGGGGCAAACTAATGAAAAACTGTTTTTT. Translating it yields CASSQDVGQTNEKLFF. The chain uses TRBV4-1 and TRBJ1-4; TRBD1 is a possible D gene (5 bases). CDR1 is MGHRA and CDR2 is YSYEKL in the germline V gene. V was pared by 0 bases and J by 1 base, with 9 bases between. The CDR3 spans 16 residues.

The V and J genes are TRBV25-1 and TRBJ1-1; D is unclear. The V end lost 6 bases, the J end lost 2 bases, and 10 bases lay between the germline ends. The V gene's germline CDR1 is MGHDK and CDR2 SYGVNS. The CDR3 runs 13 residues. CDR3 coding DNA: TGTGCCAGCAGCCCCTCCTTAAACACTGAAGCTTTCTTT. This codes for CASSPSLNTEAFF.

V usage is TRBV5-1 and J usage is TRBJ1-4; unclear D gene. V lost 5 bases to trimming and J lost 5 bases, with 19 bases between them. CDR1 is SGHRS and CDR2 is YFSETQ in the germline V gene. The CDR3 is made up of 16 amino acids. The CDR3 bases are TGCGCCAGCAGGTTTTCGGAGGGCGACATGAATGAAAAACTGTTTTTT. It translates to CASRFSEGDMNEKLFF.

In DNA, the CDR3 is TGTGCCAGCAAACGAGACAGGGTCTTCGACGAGCAGTACTTC. This encodes CASKRDRVFDEQYF. The rearrangement uses TRBV2 and TRBJ2-7, with 7 nucleotides matching TRBD1. The CDR3 is 14 amino acids. Germline V gene sequence: CDR1 SNHLY, CDR2 FYNNEI. The junction had 11 bases not matched to a gene; V was cut back by 7 bases and J by 5 bases.

V and J are TRBV12-3 or TRBV12-4 and TRBJ1-1, with 8 bases lining up with TRBD1. After removal of 11 bases from V and 4 bases from J, the junction contained 3 bases not matched to a gene. The CDR3 length is 11 residues. DNA of the CDR3: TGTGCCGGGACAGGCGGCACTGAAGCTTTCTTT. Translating it yields CAGTGGTEAFF.

This clone has a count of ten or more. The chain recombines TRBV5-4 with TRBJ2-7; the match to TRBD2 covers 7 bases. The CDR3 totals 13 residues. Trimming took 6 bases from V and 2 from J; bases not matched to a gene: 5. Germline-derived CDR1 and CDR2 are SGHNT and YYREEE (reference sequence). Written as DNA, the CDR3 is TGTGCCAGCAACCCTAGCGGACCCTACGAGCAGTACTTC. It encodes CASNPSGPYEQYF.